This T cell receptor (beta chain) was sequenced during a study of T cells in Graves' hyperthyroidism and ophthalmopathy. Researchers barred patients who had uncontrolled infection, other autoimmune disease, pregnancy or lactation. Trimming cost V 0 bases and J 5 bases, with 8 bases left between them. The germline gives CDR1 DFQATT, CDR2 SNEGSKA (reference sequence). There are 12 residues in the CDR3. Study-wide points: The model foresaw ophthalmopathy a median approximately 6.3 months prior to onset.

This clonotype was seen once. Its antigen is currently unknown. Amplification targeted TCR beta CDR3 regions from RNA transcripts. Primed by the HTBI set, a first-round RT-PCR was run on the TCR CDR3. TCRdb reprocessed the multiplex PCR reads via MiXCR and lists one record per CDR3 protein. This table has approximately 500,000 distinct CDR3 sequences, 40% to 55% appearing once. Sequenced input: peripheral blood or thyroid tissue (not recorded which). The receptor was isolated from a woman aged 18-35 years with Graves' hyperthyroidism. The rearrangement links TRBV20-1 to TRBJ2-7; possible D gene TRBD2, 5 bases. CDR3 loop: CSARDRRDEQYF. The CDR3 DNA reads TGCAGTGCTAGAGATAGGCGGGACGAGCAGTACTTC.